Listed here is a single T cell receptor beta chain. Here immunoSEQ multiplex PCR was the method, and the copy in TCRdb shows in-frame clones only, minus some. Of about 210,000 clones in the sample, around four fifths were seen once. This specimen comes from a study of blood T cell repertoires in COVID-19. Study as a whole: The analysed material was cDNA or gDNA that came from T cells, B-cell-depleted T cells, or PBMCs.

Germline V gene data show CDR1 as MNHEY and CDR2 as SVGAGI. The trim removed 6 bases at V and 3 bases at J, leaving 4 bases unmatched. The CDR3 covers 15 residues. J is TRBJ2-7 and V is TRBV6-5; 14 positions agree with TRBD2. Source material: peripheral blood. The sequence came from a woman between 45 and 60 years old with active or convalescent COVID-19. The CDR3 loop reads CASRMGLAGDYEQYF. DNA for the CDR3: TGTGCCAGCAGAATGGGACTAGCGGGGGACTACGAGCAGTACTTC.